This entry concerns a single T cell receptor (beta chain). Its antigen is currently unknown. The record originates from a study of radiation and T cells in renal cell carcinoma. The sample's treatment: treatment-naive control, cytoreductive nephrectomy. Control tumors came from treatment-naive patients without prior radiation. The protocol was immunoSEQ multiplex PCR, while the TCRdb copy is restricted to in-frame clones and leaves out a portion. The sample includes more than 11,000 clones, roughly 60% of them seen just once. Study conclusions and caveats: Dominant CDR3 motifs were more common in irradiated tumors than controls. Sampling covered only around 0.98 g of each tumor. Compared with controls, irradiated tumors showed greater TCR clonality.

CDR1 and CDR2 (germline): KGHSH, LQKENI. The CDR3 runs 13 residues. V lost 3 bases, J lost 3 bases, and 8 bases lay in between. The specimen comprised tumor tissue, sampled from a patient whose treatment was nephrectomy without radiotherapy. This clonotype originated in a man aged 50 or older with renal cell carcinoma. This chain joins TRBV18 and TRBJ1-2; unclear D gene. CDR3 amino acids: CASSPEEYYGYTF. In nucleotides, the CDR3 is TGTGCCAGCTCACCTGAAGAATACTATGGCTACACCTTC.